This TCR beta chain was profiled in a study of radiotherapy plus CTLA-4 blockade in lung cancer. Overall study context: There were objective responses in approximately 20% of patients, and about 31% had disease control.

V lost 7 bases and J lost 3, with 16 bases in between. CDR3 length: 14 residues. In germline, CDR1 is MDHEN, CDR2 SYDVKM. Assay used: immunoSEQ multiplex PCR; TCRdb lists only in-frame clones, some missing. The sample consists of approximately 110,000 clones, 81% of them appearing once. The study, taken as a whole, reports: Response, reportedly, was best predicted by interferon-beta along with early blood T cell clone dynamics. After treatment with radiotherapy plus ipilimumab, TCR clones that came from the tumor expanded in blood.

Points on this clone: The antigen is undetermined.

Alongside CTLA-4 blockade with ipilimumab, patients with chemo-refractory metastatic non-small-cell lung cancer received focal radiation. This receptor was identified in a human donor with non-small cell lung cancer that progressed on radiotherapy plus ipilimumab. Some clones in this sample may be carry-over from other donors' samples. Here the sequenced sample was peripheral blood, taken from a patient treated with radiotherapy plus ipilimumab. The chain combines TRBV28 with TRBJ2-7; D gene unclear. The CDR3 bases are TGTGCCAGCACCGCCTCGGACGGATACTACGAGCAGTACTTC. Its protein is CASTASDGYYEQYF.